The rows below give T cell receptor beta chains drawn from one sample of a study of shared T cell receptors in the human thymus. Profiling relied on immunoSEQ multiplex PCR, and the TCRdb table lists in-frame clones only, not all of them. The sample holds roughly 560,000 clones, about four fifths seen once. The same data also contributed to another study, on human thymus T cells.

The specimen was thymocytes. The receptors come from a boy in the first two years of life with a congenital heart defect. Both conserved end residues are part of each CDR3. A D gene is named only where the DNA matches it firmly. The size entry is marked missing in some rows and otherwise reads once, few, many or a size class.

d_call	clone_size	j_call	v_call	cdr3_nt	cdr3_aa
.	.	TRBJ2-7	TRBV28	TGTGCCAGCAGTTTCAAGGACAGAGCTTTCGAGCAGTACTTC	CASSFKDRAFEQYF
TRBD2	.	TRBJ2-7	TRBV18	TGTGCCAGCTCACCAGATACTAGCGCTTTCCACGAGCAGTACTTC	CASSPDTSAFHEQYF
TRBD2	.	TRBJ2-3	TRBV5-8	TGTGCCAGCAGCTTGAACCCGGGAGGGCCCTGCACAGATACGCAGTATTTT	CASSLNPGGPCTDTQYF
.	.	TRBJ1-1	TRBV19	TGTGCCAGTAGTGCTGAGGGCGCCGCTCCCCCATGGTTCATGAACACTGAAGCTTTCTTT	CASSAEGAAPPWFMNTEAFF
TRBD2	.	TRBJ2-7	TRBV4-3	TGCGCCAGCAGCCAAGGAACAAGCGGGGTAGGCGAGCAGTACTTC	CASSQGTSGVGEQYF
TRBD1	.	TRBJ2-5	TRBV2	TGTGCCAGCAGGGGACAGGGGGGGGAGACCCAGTACTTC	CASRGQGGETQYF
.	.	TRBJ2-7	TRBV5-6	TGTGCCAGCAGCGATTGTCAGGGGGAGGTGCACGAGCAGTACTTC	CASSDCQGEVHEQYF
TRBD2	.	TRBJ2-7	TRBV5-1	TGCGCCAGCAGCCCCGGGCTAGCGGGCTGCGAGCAGTACTTC	CASSPGLAGCEQYF
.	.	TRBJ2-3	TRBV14	TGTGCCAGCAGCCAAGAAAGTCGGGACACAGATACGCAGTATTTT	CASSQESRDTDTQYF
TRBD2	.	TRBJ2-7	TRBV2	TGTGCCAGCAGTGAAGCGAGGCTAGCGGGGGGCCACGAGCAGTACTTC	CASSEARLAGGHEQYF
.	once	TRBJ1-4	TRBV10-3	TGTGCCTTGGGGCAGGGGTCCGATAAAAAACTGTTTTTT	CALGQGSDKKLFF
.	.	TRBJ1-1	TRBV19	TGTGCCAGTAAGGACAGTCAGAACACTGAAGCTTTCTTT	CASKDSQNTEAFF
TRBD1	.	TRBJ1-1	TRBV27	TGTGCCAGCAGTCCCCGGGACAGGGGGTTCGCTGAAGCTTTCTTT	CASSPRDRGFAEAFF
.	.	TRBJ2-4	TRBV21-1	TGTGCCAGCAGCAAAGAACAGAACTCGGACAAAAACATTCAGTACTTC	CASSKEQNSDKNIQYF
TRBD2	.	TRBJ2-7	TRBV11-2	TGTGCCAGCATCCCCTCCGGGCTAGCGGGAGCTCCCCCTTACGAGCAGTACTTC	CASIPSGLAGAPPYEQYF
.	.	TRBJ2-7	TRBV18	TGTGCCAGCTCACCACCTAGCGCCTACGAGCAGTACTTC	CASSPPSAYEQYF
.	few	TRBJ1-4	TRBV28	TGTGCCAGTTCGACAGTAAATGAAAAACTGTTTTTT	CASSTVNEKLFF
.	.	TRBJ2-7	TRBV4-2	TGTGCCAGCAGCTTTAGCGGCTCCTACGAGCAGTACTTC	CASSFSGSYEQYF
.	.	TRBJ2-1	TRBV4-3	TGCGCCAGCAGCCAAGATCAGTTGGCTGTTTACAATGAGCAGTTCTTC	CASSQDQLAVYNEQFF
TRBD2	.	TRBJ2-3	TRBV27	TGTGCCAGCAGTGCAGGACTAGCGGCTAGCACAGATACGCAGTATTTT	CASSAGLAASTDTQYF
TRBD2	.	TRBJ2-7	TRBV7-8	TGTGCCAGCAGCTACCTGGAAGTAGCGGGAGGAGACTGGGACGAGCAGTACTTC	CASSYLEVAGGDWDEQYF
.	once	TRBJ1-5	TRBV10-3	TGTGCCATCAGTCGAAGCGACAGCCACAATCAGCCCCAGCATTTT	CAISRSDSHNQPQHF
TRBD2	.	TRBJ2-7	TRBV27	TGTGCCAGCTGCGGCGGGAGGGCCTACGAGCAGTACTTC	CASCGGRAYEQYF
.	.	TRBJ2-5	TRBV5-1	TGCGCCAGCAGCGAGGGCCGCCGGGAAGAGACCCAGTACTTC	CASSEGRREETQYF
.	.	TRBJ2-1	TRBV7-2	TGTGCCAGTACAGGCCCGCGGTTGACCTACAATGAGCAGTTCTTC	CASTGPRLTYNEQFF
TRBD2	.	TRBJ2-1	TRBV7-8	TGTGCCAGCAGCTTAGGGTTCGGACTAGCGGGGTCCAATGAGCAGTTCTTC	CASSLGFGLAGSNEQFF
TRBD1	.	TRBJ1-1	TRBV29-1	TGCAGCGTCCGGACAGGGTCTGAAGCTTTCTTT	CSVRTGSEAFF
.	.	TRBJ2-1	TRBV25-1	TGTGCCAGCAGTGAACCCGGGGGCTACAATGAGCAGTTCTTC	CASSEPGGYNEQFF
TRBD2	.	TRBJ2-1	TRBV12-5	TGTGCTAGTGGTTTCGGGCTAGCGGGCGTCCACGAGTATGAGCAGTTCTTC	CASGFGLAGVHEYEQFF
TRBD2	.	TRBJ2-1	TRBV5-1	TGCGCCAGCAGCCCAAGCGGGAGGGGACACAATGAGCAGTTCTTC	CASSPSGRGHNEQFF
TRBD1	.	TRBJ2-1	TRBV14	TGTGCCAGCAGCCAGGGGACAGGCTACAATGAGCAGTTCTTC	CASSQGTGYNEQFF
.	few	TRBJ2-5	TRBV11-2	TGTGCCAGCAGCTTGCGCCAAGAGACCCAGTACTTC	CASSLRQETQYF
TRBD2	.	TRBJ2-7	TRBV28	TGTGCCAGCAGCCTCTACCGGGACTACTCCTACGAGCAGTACTTC	CASSLYRDYSYEQYF
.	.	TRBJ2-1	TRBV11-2	TGTGCCAGCAGCTCAAATGAGCAGTTCTTC	CASSSNEQFF
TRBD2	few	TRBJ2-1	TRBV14	TGTGCCAGCAATAGAGAGCGGGGCCCCTACAATGAGCAGTTCTTC	CASNRERGPYNEQFF
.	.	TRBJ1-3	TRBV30	TGTGCCTGGAGTGGTACGCAGGACACAGCAGGAAACACCATATATTTT	CAWSGTQDTAGNTIYF
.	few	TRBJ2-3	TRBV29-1	TGCAGCGTTGAGAGGGACACCAACACAGATACGCAGTATTTT	CSVERDTNTDTQYF
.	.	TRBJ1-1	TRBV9	TGTGCCAGCAGCGTAGTCGGGGACACTGAAGCTTTCTTT	CASSVVGDTEAFF
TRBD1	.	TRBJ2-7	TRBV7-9	TGTGCCAGCGGAGCGGAGGGGACAGGCTCCTACGAGCAGTACTTC	CASGAEGTGSYEQYF
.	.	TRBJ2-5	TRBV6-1	TGTGCCAGCAGAAGACACCCGCAAGAGACCCAGTACTTC	CASRRHPQETQYF
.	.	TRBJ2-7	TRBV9	TGTGCCAGCAGCGTAGGTGGGGGAGGAGGCTCCTACGAGCAGTACTTC	CASSVGGGGGSYEQYF
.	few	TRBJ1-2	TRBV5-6	TGTGCCAGCAGCCCCGGGACACACCGGGACTATGGCTACACCTTC	CASSPGTHRDYGYTF
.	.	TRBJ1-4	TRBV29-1	TGCAGCGTTGAAGTTAGCTCCAATAGCGAAAAACTGTTTTTT	CSVEVSSNSEKLFF
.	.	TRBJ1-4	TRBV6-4	TGTGCCAGCAGTGACTCAGTCAGGATTAATGAAAAACTGTTTTTT	CASSDSVRINEKLFF
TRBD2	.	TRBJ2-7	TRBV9	TGTGCCAGCAGCGGTCCCGGAGGGAGGGAAACCTACGAGCAGTACTTC	CASSGPGGRETYEQYF
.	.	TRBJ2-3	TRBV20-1	TGCAGTGCTGGGCCAGATACGCAGTATTTT	CSAGPDTQYF